These 29 T cell receptor beta chains originate from one sample sequenced in a study of T cells in Graves' hyperthyroidism and ophthalmopathy. RNA transcripts yielded amplified TCR beta CDR3 regions. First-round RT-PCR of the TCR CDR3 relied on the HTBI primer set. TCRdb re-called the multiplex PCR reads with MiXCR, one entry per CDR3 protein. The sample lists just under 750,000 distinct CDR3 sequences, roughly a third seen once, with around 29% in the top ten. The sequenced material came from blood. The receptors stem from a woman between 40 and 55 years old with Graves' hyperthyroidism.

The CDR3 DNA reads TGCGCCAGCAGCCAAGGCCCGGAGCTGTTTTTT. Protein: CASSQGPELFF. The rearrangement links TRBV4-1 to TRBJ2-2, with D hard to call. The CDR3 is made up of 11 amino acids. Trimming removed 1 base from V and 10 bases from J, with 4 bases in between. Germline CDR1 and CDR2: MGHRA and YSYEKL.

On this clonotype: Sequence at one end of the junction differs from germline and may be a read error. The V gene is TRBV10-2, the J gene TRBJ1-1; 7 bases map to TRBD1. Looked up from germline, CDR1 is WSHSY and CDR2 is SAAADI. The CDR3 runs 15 residues. Here the CDR3 reads CASSTRWTGNTEAFF. CDR3 nucleotide sequence: TGTGCCAGCAGTACAAGATGGACAGGGAACACTGAAGCTTTCTTT.

In its sample, this clonotype was seen a few times. The chain has TRBV18 and TRBJ2-7; D remains unclear. This CDR3 comprises 12 residues. The V gene's germline CDR1 is KGHSH and CDR2 LQKENI. Trimming took off 1 base at V and 5 bases at J, with 6 bases between the two ends. The DNA of the CDR3 is TGTGCCAGCTCACCACGAGACGACGAGCAGTACTTC. This gives the protein CASSPRDDEQYF.

The chain couples TRBV12-3 or TRBV12-4 to TRBJ1-1; a possible D gene is TRBD1 (6 bases). Trimming took off 2 bases at V and 4 bases at J, with 14 bases between the two ends. The CDR3 covers 15 residues. The CDR3 DNA sequence: TGTGCCAGCAGTTTACTATCAGGGGTCGTCACTGAAGCTTTCTTT. This encodes CASSLLSGVVTEAFF.

This clonotype has at least ten counts. This chain joins TRBV25-1 and TRBJ1-5; 7 bases are a match to TRBD1. The CDR3 runs 16 residues. After removal of 3 bases from V and 4 bases from J, the junction contained 9 bases not matched to a gene. Germline V gives CDR1 MGHDK, CDR2 SYGVNS. Here the CDR3 reads CASSDPTGTDNQPQHF. The CDR3 DNA is TGTGCCAGCAGTGATCCGACCGGGACAGATAATCAGCCCCAGCATTTT.

Concerning this clonotype: Possible read error: a much larger clone is one base away. This rearrangement joins TRBV7-2 to TRBJ1-1; 10 nucleotides line up with TRBD1. The CDR3 loop spans 15 amino acids. Germline V gene data show CDR1 as SGHTA and CDR2 as FQGNSA. J lost 9 bases, V lost 8 bases, and 15 bases had no gene match. Here the CDR3 DNA reads TGTGCCAGCGGCCTGACCGGGACAGGGGAAGGGCAAGCTTTCTTT. Its protein is CASGLTGTGEGQAFF.

The sample holds many counts of this clonotype. The chain has TRBV9 and TRBJ1-1, with unresolved D. Per the germline V gene, CDR1 is SGDLS and CDR2 is YYNGEE. Trimming removed 2 bases at V and 5 bases at J, with 13 bases between. This CDR3 contains 14 residues. The CDR3 protein is CASSVTGSVTEAFF. CDR3 nucleotide sequence: TGTGCCAGCAGCGTTACCGGGTCCGTTACTGAAGCTTTCTTT. The variable domain in full, with the rest retrieved from reference TRBV9 and TRBJ1-1, is DSGVTQTPKHLITATGQRVTLRCSPRSGDLSVYWYQQSLDQGLQFLIQYYNGEERAKGNILERFSAQQFPDLHSELNLSSLELGDSALYFCASSVTGSVTEAFFGQGTRLTVV.

This clonotype showed up just a few times. The chain combines TRBV19 with TRBJ1-6, with D unresolved. Germline-derived CDR1 and CDR2 are LNHDA and SQIVND (reference sequence). V was trimmed by 3 bases and J by 11 bases, leaving 11 bases between them. The CDR3 runs 13 residues. The CDR3 loop is CASSITSDPPLHF. CDR3 nucleotides: TGTGCCAGTAGTATTACCTCGGATCCACCCCTCCACTTT.

In its sample, this clonotype was seen many times. The chain carries TRBV27 and TRBJ1-5; D is undetermined. The CDR3 runs to 14 residues. Trimming pared 6 bases from V and 2 bases from J, leaving 11 bases between. CDR1 MNHEY and CDR2 SMNVEV come from the germline V gene (reference sequence). The CDR3 DNA sequence: TGTGCCAGCAGGGCTGGCGTCGGCAATCAGCCCCAGCATTTT. It codes for CASRAGVGNQPQHF.

This clonotype is medium-sized in the sample. This chain connects TRBV19 to TRBJ2-2; 8 nucleotides agree with TRBD2. Germline CDR1 and CDR2: LNHDA and SQIVND (reference sequence). V lost 7 bases and J lost 5; bases outside the gene matches: 6. This CDR3 contains 14 residues. CDR3 sequence (DNA): TGTGCCAGTATTGCGGTAGCGGGGACCGGGGAGCTGTTTTTT. Translated, it gives CASIAVAGTGELFF.

The table lists this clonotype with a count of one. Germline and junction disagree at one end, which may indicate a read error. V is TRBV6-5 and J is TRBJ1-4; tentative D call: TRBD1 (6 bases). The CDR3 covers 14 residues. CDR1 and CDR2 (germline): MNHEY, SVGAGI. This CDR3 reads CASSLGGTNGKLFF. CDR3 in DNA: TGTGCCAGCAGTTTAGGGGGAACTAATGGAAAACTGTTTTTT.

The chain uses TRBV7-9 and TRBJ2-2; the D gene is possibly TRBD1 (6 bases). Germline assignment: CDR1 SEHNR and CDR2 FQNEAQ (reference sequence). Trimming removed 8 bases at V and 6 bases at J, with 13 bases between. The CDR3 has 13 residues. CDR3 sequence (DNA): TGTGCCAGCGGCCCACAGGGAGCCGGGGAGCTGTTTTTT. Amino acids: CASGPQGAGELFF.

The V gene is TRBV20-1, the J gene TRBJ2-7; 10 nucleotides align to TRBD2. This CDR3 has 16 residues. CDR1 and CDR2 (germline): DFQATT, SNEGSKA (reference sequence). Germline trimming cut 1 base from V and 3 bases from J; bases unmatched to any gene: 9. The CDR3 region is CSARGLSGRAFYEQYF. As DNA, the CDR3 is TGCAGTGCTAGAGGTCTAAGCGGGAGGGCCTTCTACGAGCAGTACTTC.

Note on this clonotype: Germline and junction disagree at one end, which may indicate a read error. The genes are TRBV4-2 and TRBJ1-1; a weak D match, TRBD1 (5 bases). CDR3 size: 14 residues. Germline values: CDR1 LGHNA, CDR2 YNFKEQ. CDR3 sequence (DNA): TGTGCCAGCAGCCAAGGGGGACTAACAAGCTCATGCGCCTTT. Translation gives CASSQGGLTSSCAF.

The gene calls are TRBV19 and TRBJ1-2; 9 bases agree with TRBD1. The CDR3 totals 14 residues. With 7 bases clipped from V and 4 bases from J, the junction kept 7 bases outside the gene matches. The germline gives CDR1 LNHDA, CDR2 SQIVND (reference sequence). The DNA for the CDR3 is TGTGCCAGTACCGTAGGGACAGGGCCCTATGGCTACACCTTC. This encodes CASTVGTGPYGYTF.

A remark on this clonotype: This may arise from a read error, as a much more abundant clone is one base away. The genes are TRBV10-3 and TRBJ2-7; 9 positions agree with TRBD1. CDR3 length: 11 amino acids. Germline loops: CDR1 ENHRY, CDR2 SYGVKD. The CDR3: CASGGAGTGNF. CDR3 bases: TGTGCCAGCGGAGGGGCCGGGACAGGGAACTTC.

This clonotype was picked up a small number of times. The rearrangement links TRBV20-1 to TRBJ1-1; D is unclear. Germline CDR1 is DFQATT and CDR2 is SNEGSKA (reference sequence). The CDR3 covers 13 residues. Between the trimmed V and J ends, which lost 0 bases and 5 bases, there was a span of 10 bases. The CDR3: CSARDKGWTEAFF. The CDR3 DNA reads as TGCAGTGCTAGAGATAAGGGTTGGACTGAAGCTTTCTTT.

The chain couples TRBV7-2 to TRBJ2-7; no clear D. Germline CDR1 reads SGHTA; CDR2 reads FQGNSA. The CDR3 totals 17 residues. Trimming took 6 bases from V and 0 from J, leaving 21 bases between them. CDR3 DNA: TGTGCCAGCAGTTTTACCTTGTGGACCGCTAACTCCTACGAGCAGTACTTC. Translated, it gives CASSFTLWTANSYEQYF.

This chain uses TRBV2 with TRBJ1-2; tentatively, D is TRBD1 (5 bases). The CDR3 totals 13 residues. V dropped 6 bases and J dropped 7 bases, with 15 bases sitting between them. Germline assignment: CDR1 SNHLY and CDR2 FYNNEI. Written as DNA, the CDR3 is TGTGCCAGCAGCCAAGGACGGGACGGTGGCTACACCTTC. It translates to CASSQGRDGGYTF.

The CDR3 DNA reads as TGTGCCAGCAGCTTGGTGGACAGAGCGTCCTACGAGCAGTACTTC. It is translated as CASSLVDRASYEQYF. The chain carries TRBV5-6 and TRBJ2-7, with a weak D call TRBD1 (6 bases). V was shortened by 0 bases and J by 1 base, with 11 bases between the two germline ends. Germline-derived CDR1 and CDR2 are SGHDT and YYEEEE. CDR3 length equals 15 residues.

The chain has TRBV6-5 and TRBJ2-7, with D uncertain. The CDR3 has 18 residues. V lost 4 bases and J 1 base, leaving 23 bases between the germline ends. Per germline, CDR1 MNHEY and CDR2 SVGAGI. The CDR3 here is CASSSSAFTPVRSYEQYF. CDR3 DNA: TGTGCCAGCAGTTCGAGTGCCTTCACCCCGGTCAGATCCTACGAGCAGTACTTC.

The chain combines TRBV29-1 with TRBJ2-7; D is unresolved. Germline V gene lookup returns CDR1 SQVTM and CDR2 ANQGSEA. V lost 4 bases and J lost 7, with 14 bases in between. There are 12 residues in the CDR3. The CDR3 protein is CSVVLPNNEQYF. Written as DNA, the CDR3 is TGCAGCGTTGTACTACCAAACAATGAGCAGTACTTC.

The chain carries TRBV6-1 and TRBJ2-2; tentative D call: TRBD2 (5 bases). Germline values: CDR1 MNHNS, CDR2 SASEGT. V was clipped by 6 bases and J by 4 bases, with 15 bases between them. This CDR3 spans 15 amino acids. For the CDR3, the DNA is TGTGCCAGCAGCCCCGTGAGGGCGGGCACCGGGGAGCTGTTTTTT. This gives the protein CASSPVRAGTGELFF.

This clonotype was seen repeatedly, ten times or more. The chain carries TRBV6-4 and TRBJ2-5, with D maybe TRBD1 (6 bases). Germline CDR1 and CDR2: MRHNA and SNTAGT. The CDR3 runs to 13 residues. V was shortened by 3 bases and J by 4 bases, with 9 bases between the two germline ends. As DNA, the CDR3 is TGTGCCAGCAGTGAGGGGGCTGGAGAGACCCAGTACTTC. This gives the protein CASSEGAGETQYF.

Comment on this clonotype: A clone one base away is much larger, so this may be a read error. The J gene is TRBJ2-7, the V gene TRBV14, with D perhaps assigned TRBD1 or TRBD2 (5 bases each). Trimming stripped 2 bases from V and 4 bases from J, with 18 bases between. The V gene's germline CDR1 is SGHDN and CDR2 FVKESK. The CDR3 sequence is 16 residues long. CDR3 loop: CASSQQSGAGKYEQYF. CDR3 nucleotide sequence: TGTGCCAGCAGCCAACAATCCGGGGCAGGGAAGTACGAGCAGTACTTC.

This chain links TRBV19 with TRBJ2-2; D gene unclear. From germline, CDR1 is LNHDA and CDR2 SQIVND (reference sequence). This CDR3 is 15 amino acids long. Trimming cost V 5 bases and J 0 bases, with 10 bases left between them. The CDR3 DNA reads as TGTGCCAGTAGTCCTACTATCTCGAACACCGGGGAGCTGTTTTTT. Translated: CASSPTISNTGELFF.

This clonotype was recorded at least ten times. V usage is TRBV29-1 and J usage is TRBJ1-2; D remains unclear. V was pared by 4 bases and J by 2 bases, with 8 bases between. The CDR3 contains 12 residues. CDR1 SQVTM and CDR2 ANQGSEA come from the germline V gene. The CDR3 loop reads CSVAERNYGYTF. The CDR3, as DNA: TGCAGCGTTGCAGAGAGAAACTATGGCTACACCTTC.

This chain joins TRBV5-1 and TRBJ2-2; D is possibly TRBD2 (6 bases). The ends were cut back, 2 bases at V and 1 base at J, with 9 bases in the middle. The CDR3 has 15 residues. CDR1 SGHRS and CDR2 YFSETQ come from the germline V gene. The CDR3 spells CASSLGLQNTGELFF. For the CDR3, the DNA is TGCGCCAGCAGCTTAGGACTACAGAACACCGGGGAGCTGTTTTTT.

This clonotype came up a few times. The rearrangement uses TRBV20-1 and TRBJ1-2; D is perhaps TRBD1 (6 bases). This CDR3 region has 18 residues. Germline CDR1 reads DFQATT; CDR2 reads SNEGSKA (reference sequence). V lost 1 base, J lost 2 bases, and 23 bases lay in between. CDR3 region: CSARGSYSIGGPNYGYTF. The CDR3 DNA sequence: TGCAGTGCTAGAGGCTCATACTCCATCGGGGGGCCAAACTATGGCTACACCTTC.